The 26 T cell receptor beta chains below come from one sample, sequenced in a study of blood T cell repertoires in COVID-19. The assay was immunoSEQ multiplex PCR, and TCRdb's table has in-frame clones only and misses some. The sample contains approximately 60,000 clones, around 79% of which appear only once. Material: peripheral blood. Receptors originate from a man aged 55 to 70 with acute or convalescent COVID-19.

The chain combines TRBV20-1 with TRBJ2-3, with a weak D call TRBD2 (6 bases). Trimming cost V 3 bases and J 2 bases, with 18 bases left between them. Germline V CDR1 and CDR2: DFQATT, SNEGSKA (reference sequence). The CDR3 is 16 amino acids. CDR3 sequence reads: CSASGVLSGSTDTQYF. The CDR3, as DNA: TGCAGTGCTAGTGGGGTACTTAGCGGTTCCACAGATACGCAGTATTTT.

This clone was detected once. This chain uses TRBV14 with TRBJ2-3; a possible D gene is TRBD1 (6 bases). Trimming removed 5 bases at V and 0 bases at J, with 15 bases between. Germline V CDR1 and CDR2: SGHDN, FVKESK. CDR3 size: 16 residues. The CDR3 DNA reads TGTGCCAGCAGCTCCGGGACAATACTTAGCACAGATACGCAGTATTTT. This encodes CASSSGTILSTDTQYF.

V and J are TRBV28 and TRBJ2-1; TRBD1 matches at 10 bases. Germline CDR1 is MDHEN and CDR2 is SYDVKM. This CDR3 is 16 amino acids long. Trimming took 5 bases from V and 7 from J; bases not matched to a gene: 11. Here the CDR3 reads CASSGTGQGFLNEQFF. The CDR3 nucleotides read TGTGCCAGCAGTGGTACGGGACAGGGGTTTTTGAATGAGCAGTTCTTC.

The count of this clone is one. V is TRBV7-2 and J is TRBJ2-1; 14 bases map to TRBD2. V lost 1 base, J lost 12 bases, and 8 bases stayed unmatched. The CDR3 totals 16 residues. Germline CDR1 is SGHTA and CDR2 is FQGNSA. CDR3 bases: TGTGCCAGCAGCTTAGTAGGGACTAGCGGGAGTTCGGCGCAGTTCTTC. Its protein product is CASSLVGTSGSSAQFF. Full variable domain (rest looked up from reference TRBV7-2 and TRBJ2-1): GAGVSQSPSNKVTEKGKDVELRCDPISGHTALYWYRQSLGQGLEFLIYFQGNSAPDKSGLPSDRFSAERTGGSVSTLTIQRTQQEDSAVYLCASSLVGTSGSSAQFFGPGTRLTVL.

The chain recombines TRBV6-4 with TRBJ2-1; no clear D gene. Per germline, CDR1 MRHNA and CDR2 SNTAGT. Trimming removed 2 bases at V and 9 bases at J, with 17 bases between. The CDR3 spans 15 residues. CDR3 in DNA: TGTGCCAGCAGTGACGGGTCAGGCATAGGTAGTGAGCAGTTCTTC. Translating gives CASSDGSGIGSEQFF.

The V gene is TRBV27, the J gene TRBJ2-5; the D gene is possibly TRBD1 (6 bases). The CDR3 covers 13 residues. Germline V gene data show CDR1 as MNHEY and CDR2 as SMNVEV (reference sequence). V was cut by 4 bases and J by 5 bases, with 11 bases left in between. The CDR3, as DNA: TGTGCCAGCAGTTGGGGGCTTGGGGAGACCCAGTACTTC. The encoded protein is CASSWGLGETQYF.

This clone appeared a few times. The rearrangement joins TRBV10-3 to TRBJ1-1; 7 bases line up with TRBD1. This CDR3 contains 14 residues. Germline CDR1 and CDR2: ENHRY and SYGVKD. The trim removed 3 bases at V and 5 bases at J, leaving 6 bases unmatched. DNA of the CDR3: TGTGCCATCAGTGATAGACAGGGAAGGACTGAAGCTTTCTTT. This gives the protein CAISDRQGRTEAFF.

V gene TRBV24-1 combines with J gene TRBJ1-2; 9 bases fit TRBD1. V lost 2 bases, J lost 7 bases, and 4 bases stayed unmatched. From germline, CDR1 is KGHDR and CDR2 SFDVKD. The CDR3 loop spans 14 amino acids. The CDR3 spells CATSDSGQGLGYTF. CDR3 nucleotides: TGTGCCACCAGTGATTCCGGACAGGGGCTTGGCTACACCTTC.

V and J are TRBV27 and TRBJ1-6; 8 nucleotides match TRBD1. The trim removed 5 bases at V and 9 bases at J, leaving 9 bases unmatched. This CDR3 has 15 residues. Per germline, CDR1 MNHEY and CDR2 SMNVEV (reference sequence). The DNA for the CDR3 is TGTGCCAGCAGTCTGAAGGCAGGGGGCAGTTCACCCCTCCACTTT. This translates into CASSLKAGGSSPLHF.

The gene calls are TRBV2 and TRBJ2-3, with 7 bases that match TRBD1. Germline trimming cut 6 bases from V and 0 bases from J; bases unmatched to any gene: 6. Per germline, CDR1 SNHLY and CDR2 FYNNEI. The CDR3 extends over 15 amino acids. CDR3 sequence reads: CASSVTGISTDTQYF. As DNA, the CDR3 is TGTGCCAGCAGCGTGACAGGGATTAGCACAGATACGCAGTATTTT.

The V gene is TRBV19, the J gene TRBJ2-7, with D perhaps matching TRBD1 (6 bases). This CDR3 contains 13 residues. Germline lookup yields CDR1 LNHDA and CDR2 SQIVND (reference sequence). Deletions cut 3 bases from V and 2 bases from J, with 8 bases between. CDR3 protein: CASSMYRAYEQYF. The CDR3 bases are TGTGCCAGTAGTATGTACAGGGCCTACGAGCAGTACTTC.

The table lists this clone with a few counts. The chain joins TRBV6-5 to TRBJ1-1, with D possibly matching TRBD1 (6 bases). The CDR3 is 13 amino acids. V was cut by 5 bases and J by 7 bases, with 14 bases left in between. Per the germline V gene, CDR1 is MNHEY and CDR2 is SVGAGI. The CDR3 region has the DNA TGTGCCAGCAGTCCCTATCCGGACAGTGAAGCTTTCTTT. Amino acid sequence: CASSPYPDSEAFF.

This rearrangement joins TRBV6-1 to TRBJ2-2; 11 nucleotides agree with TRBD2. The length of the CDR3 is 16 residues. CDR1 is MNHNS, CDR2 SASEGT, per germline. Unmatched junction bases numbered 15, after V lost 4 bases and J lost 14 bases. CDR3 nucleotide sequence: TGTGCCAGCAGTGGGGTTTCCGGGACTAGCGGCACCCCCCTGTTTTTT. This gives the protein CASSGVSGTSGTPLFF.

The chain recombines TRBV5-4 with TRBJ1-2; 8 nucleotides align to TRBD1. V trimming: 0 bases; J trimming: 6 bases; junction bases outside the gene matches: 7. Germline CDR1 is SGHNT and CDR2 is YYREEE (reference sequence). The CDR3 loop spans 15 amino acids. The CDR3 nucleotides are TGTGCCAGCAGCTTGGATTCCAGGGGGCTGAATGGCTACACCTTC. Translated: CASSLDSRGLNGYTF.

The chain links TRBV25-1 to TRBJ1-1; TRBD1 is a possible D gene (6 bases). The CDR3 spans 15 residues. The germline CDR1 and CDR2 sequences are MGHDK and SYGVNS. V was shortened by 8 bases and J by 1 base, with 17 bases between the two germline ends. The CDR3 is CASPAAIQGNTEAFF. The CDR3 coding sequence is TGTGCCAGCCCGGCCGCTATACAGGGGAACACTGAAGCTTTCTTT.

The rearrangement links TRBV29-1 to TRBJ2-7; a possible D gene is TRBD1 (5 bases). Germline V gene sequence: CDR1 SQVTM, CDR2 ANQGSEA. CDR3 size: 14 residues. The V and J ends lost 1 base and 4 bases respectively, with 14 bases between them. The CDR3 sequence: CSVEGWQGQYEQYF. CDR3 nucleotide sequence: TGCAGCGTTGAAGGCTGGCAGGGTCAGTACGAGCAGTACTTC.

In this sample, this clone turned up a few times. The chain has TRBV7-2 and TRBJ2-7; unclear D gene. In germline, CDR1 is SGHTA, CDR2 FQGNSA. The CDR3 is 11 amino acids. V was cut by 5 bases and J by 6 bases, with 8 bases left in between. In nucleotides, the CDR3 is TGTGCCAGCAGCAGTAGCTTCGAGCAGTACTTC. This translates into CASSSSFEQYF.

This sequence joins TRBV24-1 and TRBJ2-3; 8 nucleotides line up with TRBD2. Unmatched junction bases numbered 12, after V lost 2 bases and J lost 0 bases. CDR1 is KGHDR and CDR2 is SFDVKD in the germline V gene. CDR3 length: 19 amino acids. CDR3 bases: TGTGCCACCAGTGATTCGGGGGGGGAACATTATAGTAGCACAGATACGCAGTATTTT. It yields the protein CATSDSGGEHYSSTDTQYF.

This chain connects TRBV24-1 to TRBJ1-2, with 7 bases aligning to TRBD1. The length of the CDR3 is 12 residues. V shed 5 bases and J 5 bases; nucleotides not matched to a gene: 1. Germline assignment: CDR1 KGHDR and CDR2 SFDVKD. The CDR3 sequence is CATSGQGYGYTF. DNA of the CDR3: TGTGCCACCAGTGGACAGGGTTATGGCTACACCTTC.

This chain uses TRBV3-1 (or the pseudogene TRBV3-2) with TRBJ2-7; D unresolved. Trimming removed 3 bases from V and 0 bases from J, with 15 bases in between. This CDR3 has 16 amino acids. The germline gives CDR1 LGHDT, CDR2 YNNKEL (reference sequence). The CDR3 reads CASSQINYNGSYEQYF. Written as DNA, the CDR3 is TGTGCCAGCAGCCAGATAAACTACAACGGCTCCTACGAGCAGTACTTC.

The chain combines TRBV11-2 with TRBJ2-1, with TRBD2 as a possible D gene (5 bases). Germline V gives CDR1 SGHAT, CDR2 FQNNGV. Trimming left V 6 bases short and J 8 bases short, with 17 bases between. The CDR3 is 14 amino acids. The CDR3 sequence: CASRSLRRVDEQFF. CDR3 bases: TGTGCCAGCAGGTCCCTCCGGCGGGTAGATGAGCAGTTCTTC.

This clone was seen only a few times. This rearrangement joins TRBV27 to TRBJ2-2; 8 bases line up with TRBD2. CDR3 length: 15 residues. In germline, CDR1 is MNHEY, CDR2 SMNVEV (reference sequence). Trimming at V came to 0 bases and at J to 7 bases, leaving 4 bases not matched to a gene. CDR3 coding DNA: TGTGCCAGCAGTTTATCGGCTAGCGGGTACGGGGAGCTGTTTTTT. The encoded protein is CASSLSASGYGELFF.

The chain carries TRBV7-2 and TRBJ2-7, with 12 bases matching TRBD2. Germline V gene sequence: CDR1 SGHTA, CDR2 FQGNSA. The V segment lost 1 base and the J segment 3 bases; nucleotides outside the gene matches: 4. The CDR3 consists of 16 residues. The CDR3 loop reads CASSLGLAGGDYEQYF. As DNA, the CDR3 is TGTGCCAGCAGCTTAGGGCTAGCGGGAGGGGACTACGAGCAGTACTTC.

The CDR3 reads CAWTGSSNQPQHF. DNA of the CDR3: TGTGCCTGGACCGGGAGCAGCAATCAGCCCCAGCATTTT. This chain joins TRBV30 and TRBJ1-5; D is ambiguous. In germline, CDR1 is GTSNPN, CDR2 SVGIG (reference sequence). The ends were cut back, 4 bases at V and 1 base at J, with 8 bases in the middle. There are 13 residues in the CDR3.

The chain joins TRBV18 to TRBJ2-1; 13 positions match TRBD2. Germline V CDR1 and CDR2: KGHSH, LQKENI. Trimming took 8 bases from V and 4 from J; bases not matched to a gene: 5. This CDR3 spans 15 amino acids. CDR3 coding DNA: TGTGCCAGCCATCGACTAGCGGGAGGTTACAATGAGCAGTTCTTC. Translation gives CASHRLAGGYNEQFF. The complete variable domain, with remaining parts taken from reference TRBV18 and TRBJ2-1, reads NAGVMQNPRHLVRRRGQEARLRCSPMKGHSHVYWYRQLPEEGLKFMVYLQKENIIDESGMPKERFSAEFPKEGPSILRIQQVVRGDSAAYFCASHRLAGGYNEQFFGPGTRLTVL.

The V call is TRBV7-6, the J call TRBJ1-4; D is unclear. The CDR3 is 17 residues long. Between the trimmed V and J ends, which lost 2 bases and 5 bases, there was a span of 18 bases. Germline loops: CDR1 SGHVS, CDR2 FNYEAQ. In DNA form, the CDR3 reads TGTGCCAGCAGCTTAATGGCGGTGACCGGTGGGAATGAAAAACTGTTTTTT. Translated, it gives CASSLMAVTGGNEKLFF.